This entry lists 22 T cell receptor beta chains sequenced from one sample in a study of response to subunit inactivated influenza vaccine. A single record per CDR3 protein comes from TCRdb applying MiXCR to the RT-PCR reads. The table lists about 520,000 distinct CDR3 sequences, approximately 7.7% of them singletons. The sample consisted of PBMCs from blood, taken around 2 years after vaccination. The source of these receptors is a man between 50 and 75 years old who received an inactivated influenza vaccine.

This clonotype occurred a few times. This chain uses TRBV11-2 with TRBJ2-3; 9 nucleotides align to TRBD2. CDR1 is SGHAT, CDR2 FQNNGV, per germline. The CDR3 contains 16 residues. Unmatched junction bases numbered 8, after V lost 5 bases and J lost 2 bases. The CDR3 spells CASSISGGPPTDTQYF. As DNA, the CDR3 is TGTGCCAGCAGCATTAGCGGGGGTCCCCCCACAGATACGCAGTATTTT. The full variable domain, in which reference TRBV11-2 and TRBJ2-3 provide the parts outside the CDR3, is EAGVAQSPRYKIIEKRQSVAFWCNPISGHATLYWYQQILGQGPKLLIQFQNNGVVDDSQLPKDRFSAERLKGVDSTLKIQPAKLEDSAVYLCASSISGGPPTDTQYFGPGTRLTVL.

This clonotype was found many times. The chain uses TRBV5-1 and TRBJ2-1; 8 positions match TRBD1. The CDR3 extends over 15 amino acids. V was clipped by 2 bases and J by 4 bases; unmatched bases: 5. CDR1 SGHRS and CDR2 YFSETQ come from the germline V gene. In DNA, the CDR3 is TGCGCCAGCAGCTTCACGGGACAGGAGTACAATGAGCAGTTCTTC. This encodes CASSFTGQEYNEQFF.

This clonotype was picked up many times. This chain connects TRBV7-8 to TRBJ2-7, with 8 bases identical to TRBD1. V dropped 1 base and J dropped 0; count of bases not matched to a gene: 2. CDR1 is SGHVS and CDR2 is FQNEAQ in the germline V gene. The CDR3 runs to 15 residues. The CDR3 DNA reads TGTGCCAGCAGCTTAGTCACAGGGGGCTCCTACGAGCAGTACTTC. Its protein is CASSLVTGGSYEQYF.

There are many counts of this clonotype. The genes are TRBV5-1 and TRBJ2-7; a possible D gene is TRBD2 (6 bases). Germline V gene sequence: CDR1 SGHRS, CDR2 YFSETQ. This CDR3 region has 12 residues. V dropped 4 bases and J dropped 6 bases, with 11 bases sitting between them. CDR3 DNA sequence: TGCGCCAGCAGCCCCTACGGGGGCGAGCAGTACTTC. It specifies CASSPYGGEQYF.

This sequence joins TRBV9 and TRBJ2-1; weak D call: TRBD2 (5 bases). V lost 5 bases and J lost 4, with 16 bases in between. Germline V gene sequence: CDR1 SGDLS, CDR2 YYNGEE. The CDR3 is 15 amino acids. DNA for the CDR3: TGTGCCAGCAGTGCCTCCGGCGGGTTTTACAATGAGCAGTTCTTC. This codes for CASSASGGFYNEQFF. Complete variable domain (other parts from reference TRBV9 and TRBJ2-1): DSGVTQTPKHLITATGQRVTLRCSPRSGDLSVYWYQQSLDQGLQFLIQYYNGEERAKGNILERFSAQQFPDLHSELNLSSLELGDSALYFCASSASGGFYNEQFFGPGTRLTVL.

This clonotype turned up a few times. The V gene is TRBV9, the J gene TRBJ1-5; D call uncertain. Germline lookup yields CDR1 SGDLS and CDR2 YYNGEE. Trimming removed 5 bases from V and 0 bases from J, with 9 bases in between. This CDR3 has 14 amino acids. In DNA, the CDR3 is TGTGCCAGCAGTTCGGCAGATAGCAATCAGCCCCAGCATTTT. Translating it yields CASSSADSNQPQHF. The full variable domain, completed using reference TRBV9 and TRBJ1-5, is DSGVTQTPKHLITATGQRVTLRCSPRSGDLSVYWYQQSLDQGLQFLIQYYNGEERAKGNILERFSAQQFPDLHSELNLSSLELGDSALYFCASSSADSNQPQHFGDGTRLSIL.

This clonotype was seen at least ten times. The gene calls are TRBV13 and TRBJ2-7; no reliable D call. Germline values: CDR1 PRHDT, CDR2 FYEKMQ (reference sequence). V dropped 1 base and J dropped 2 bases, with 6 bases sitting between them. The CDR3 is 13 residues long. The CDR3 loop is CASSLDTTYEQYF. The DNA of the CDR3 is TGTGCCAGCAGCTTAGACACTACCTACGAGCAGTACTTC.

This clonotype was detected ten times or more. V usage is TRBV7-2 and J usage is TRBJ1-1, with unresolved D. Trimming pared 4 bases from V and 0 bases from J, leaving 12 bases between. The CDR3 length is 15 residues. Germline-derived CDR1 and CDR2 are SGHTA and FQGNSA. CDR3 DNA sequence: TGTGCCAGCAGCTCATTAGGAGCTATGAACACTGAAGCTTTCTTT. It yields the protein CASSSLGAMNTEAFF.

At least ten counts were recorded for this clonotype. The chain employs TRBV5-6 and TRBJ2-2; 7 bases align to TRBD1. The germline V gene has CDR1 SGHDT and CDR2 YYEEEE. This CDR3 contains 16 residues. V lost 6 bases, J lost 4 bases, and 12 bases stayed unmatched. The CDR3 here is CASTTADRVATGELFF. The DNA for the CDR3 is TGTGCCAGCACCACCGCAGACAGGGTTGCCACCGGGGAGCTGTTTTTT. Using reference TRBV5-6 and TRBJ2-2 for the parts outside the CDR3, the full variable domain is DAGVTQSPTHLIKTRGQQVTLRCSPKSGHDTVSWYQQALGQGPQFIFQYYEEEERQRGNFPDRFSGHQFPNYSSELNVNALLLGDSALYLCASTTADRVATGELFFGEGSRLTVL.

The chain joins TRBV6-2 or TRBV6-3 to TRBJ2-5; 7 bases are shared with TRBD2. Germline CDR1 reads MNHEY; CDR2 reads SVGEGT. The CDR3 sequence is 13 residues long. The trim removed 6 bases at V and 2 bases at J, leaving 3 bases unmatched. CDR3 DNA: TGTGCCAGCAGCCAAGCGGGACAAGAGACCCAGTACTTC. Protein: CASSQAGQETQYF.

The CDR3 loop reads CASTNEMGVGEQFF. The CDR3 coding sequence is TGTGCCAGCACCAATGAAATGGGGGTGGGTGAGCAGTTCTTC. The chain combines TRBV6-2 or TRBV6-3 with TRBJ2-1; D possibly matches TRBD1 or TRBD2 (5 bases each). CDR3 length equals 14 residues. CDR1 and CDR2 from the germline V gene are MNHEY and SVGEGT. V gave up 7 bases and J gave up 9 bases, with 19 bases separating them.

This clonotype was counted many times. CDR3 in DNA: TGTGCCATCAGTAACACCGGGGAGCTGTTTTTT. Amino acids: CAISNTGELFF. This rearrangement joins TRBV10-3 to TRBJ2-2; D gene unclear. V shed 5 bases and J shed 2 bases, with 0 bases lying between them. The CDR3 is 11 amino acids. Per the germline V gene, CDR1 is ENHRY and CDR2 is SYGVKD.

J is TRBJ2-6 and V is TRBV12-3 or TRBV12-4; D gene ambiguous. V shed 5 bases and J shed 0 bases, with 8 bases lying between them. The CDR3 consists of 15 residues. CDR3 loop: CASSPAASGANVLTF. The CDR3 coding sequence is TGTGCCAGCAGTCCGGCCGCCTCTGGGGCCAACGTCCTGACTTTC.

This clonotype was counted only a few times. The J gene is TRBJ1-2, the V gene TRBV28, with a tentative D call TRBD1 (6 bases). This CDR3 is 14 amino acids long. Germline CDR1 MDHEN, CDR2 SYDVKM. Trimming removed 6 bases at V and 8 bases at J, with 19 bases between. CDR3 loop: CASSPVQGSSGYTF. CDR3 DNA: TGTGCCAGCAGCCCTGTACAGGGTTCGAGCGGCTACACCTTC.

The sample holds a few counts of this clonotype. V and J are TRBV5-1 and TRBJ1-2; 10 nucleotides agree with TRBD1. This CDR3 comprises 17 residues. Germline V gene sequence: CDR1 SGHRS, CDR2 YFSETQ. Losses at the gene ends were 4 bases for V and 7 bases for J; bases not matched to a gene: 16. The CDR3 reads CASSQKQTGTGDAGYTF. The CDR3 DNA is TGCGCCAGCAGCCAAAAGCAAACCGGGACAGGGGATGCTGGCTACACCTTC.

This clonotype appeared many times. The chain couples TRBV7-2 to TRBJ1-4; 7 bases agree with TRBD1. Losses at the gene ends were 4 bases for V and 3 bases for J; bases not matched to a gene: 5. The CDR3 covers 15 residues. The germline V gene encodes CDR1 SGHTA and CDR2 FQGNSA. CDR3 coding DNA: TGTGCCAGCAGCTCCCACAGGGGCCCTAATGAAAAACTGTTTTTT. This translates into CASSSHRGPNEKLFF. The full variable domain, in which reference TRBV7-2 and TRBJ1-4 provide the parts outside the CDR3, is GAGVSQSPSNKVTEKGKDVELRCDPISGHTALYWYRQSLGQGLEFLIYFQGNSAPDKSGLPSDRFSAERTGGSVSTLTIQRTQQEDSAVYLCASSSHRGPNEKLFFGSGTQLSVL.

This clonotype has more than one count but fewer than ten. The chain has TRBV12-3 or TRBV12-4 and TRBJ2-7; no clear D. This CDR3 region has 13 residues. V was cut by 1 base and J by 6 bases, with 10 bases left in between. CDR3 in amino acids: CASSLGLRSEQYF. The CDR3 nucleotides are TGTGCCAGCAGTTTAGGTTTACGGAGCGAGCAGTACTTC.

The rearrangement links TRBV4-2 to TRBJ2-5, with 7 bases that match TRBD1. Germline loops: CDR1 LGHNA, CDR2 YNFKEQ. The V segment lost 4 bases and the J segment 1 base; nucleotides outside the gene matches: 6. The CDR3 spans 15 residues. CDR3 DNA: TGTGCCAGCAGCCCTGAAGGGGGCTTCCAAGAGACCCAGTACTTC. It encodes CASSPEGGFQETQYF.

This clonotype showed up many times. This chain uses TRBV20-1 with TRBJ2-7; D unclear. Trimming cost V 2 bases and J 1 base, with 3 bases left between them. CDR3 length: 11 residues. Looked up from germline, CDR1 is DFQATT and CDR2 is SNEGSKA (reference sequence). DNA of the CDR3: TGCAGTGCTAGACAATCCTACGAGCAGTACTTC. This encodes CSARQSYEQYF.

This clonotype appeared many times. V is TRBV28 and J is TRBJ1-4, with 8 bases identical to TRBD1. The CDR3 length is 14 residues. V shed 5 bases, J shed 13 bases, and the junction held 12 bases outside the gene matches. CDR1 is MDHEN, CDR2 SYDVKM, per germline. This chain's CDR3 is CASSLNPGQGGLFF. DNA of the CDR3: TGTGCCAGCAGTCTCAACCCTGGACAGGGAGGACTGTTTTTT.

There are a few counts of this clonotype. The chain carries TRBV15 and TRBJ2-2, with 12 bases aligning to TRBD2. V shed 1 base, J shed 9 bases, and the junction held 3 bases outside the gene matches. CDR3 length equals 15 residues. CDR1 and CDR2 (germline): LNHNV, YYDKDF (reference sequence). CDR3 region: CATSRVLAGGRELFF. The CDR3 bases are TGTGCCACCAGCAGAGTACTAGCGGGGGGCCGGGAGCTGTTTTTT. Based on the CDR3 plus reference TRBV15 and TRBJ2-2, the full variable domain is DAMVIQNPRYQVTQFGKPVTLSCSQTLNHNVMYWYQQKSSQAPKLLFHYYDKDFNNEADTPDNFQSRRPNTSFCFLDIRSPGLGDTAMYLCATSRVLAGGRELFFGEGSRLTVL.

This clonotype turned up a few times. The chain combines TRBV15 with TRBJ2-4, with TRBD2 as a possible D gene (5 bases). The CDR3 extends over 16 amino acids. Germline CDR1 is LNHNV and CDR2 is YYDKDF (reference sequence). Trimming left V 3 bases short and J 1 base short, with 13 bases between. In DNA, the CDR3 is TGTGCCACCAGCAGTGACCCGAGGGTGGCCAAAAACATTCAGTACTTC. It translates to CATSSDPRVAKNIQYF.